The rows below give T cell receptor beta chains drawn from one sample of a study of blood T cell repertoires in COVID-19. The data were produced by immunoSEQ multiplex PCR, yet TCRdb's version contains in-frame clones alone and is incomplete. This table has 84,000 or so clones, over 80% appearing once. Sequencing was done on a sample of peripheral blood. These receptors were taken from a woman older than 75 with acute or convalescent COVID-19. Each CDR3 is given without its conserved first and last residue.

CDR3 protein,J gene,V gene
ASSRGRAEGYGYT,TRBJ1-2,TRBV11-3
ASSQDTAGETTDTQY,TRBJ2-3,TRBV4-2
ATSITLMASTDTQY,TRBJ2-3,TRBV15
ASSFRAILAAGELF,TRBJ2-2,TRBV7-2
ASSSRGSGANVLT,TRBJ2-6,TRBV5-5
ASSPIGTQEGYT,TRBJ1-2,TRBV28
ASSPRLAGTGANVLT,TRBJ2-6,TRBV11-2
ASSKLADYNEQF,TRBJ2-1,TRBV27
ATSARTGVGEKLF,TRBJ1-4,TRBV24-1
ASSTDRGVQF,TRBJ2-1,TRBV7-9
ASTETGFTDTQY,TRBJ2-3,TRBV19
ASSQGASGANVLT,TRBJ2-6,TRBV3-1/TRBV3-2
ASTPSGADTQY,TRBJ2-3,TRBV6-5
ACNADSTNEKLF,TRBJ1-4,TRBV30
ASSPGQGGETQY,TRBJ2-5,TRBV7-2
ASSLLTGGNEQY,TRBJ2-7,TRBV5-1
ASSLVTSGDTGELF,TRBJ2-2,TRBV7-8
ASSYSGTGRHEQF,TRBJ2-1,TRBV6-5
ASSLYPPGSNNEQF,TRBJ2-1,TRBV27
ASSPRLAGGPGTDTQY,TRBJ2-3,TRBV5-5
SARTSGYEQY,TRBJ2-7,TRBV29-1
ASSQQIAKNIQY,TRBJ2-4,TRBV4-3